The 20 T cell receptor beta chains given below trace back to one sample, sequenced in a study of CD8 T cells in ankylosing spondylitis. Study findings and constraints: Characteristic of ankylosing spondylitis blood, it appeared, was a TCR beta motif comprising several highly homologous variants.

Their antigens remain unidentified. TCRdb reprocessed the 5' RACE reads with MiXCR, giving one entry per CDR3 protein. The sample lists under 950,000 distinct CDR3 sequences; under 20% were seen once. The sequencing input was blood, either unsorted or a sorted T cell fraction (not recorded which). The receptors were sampled from a male donor with ankylosing spondylitis.

This clonotype was seen only a few times. The rearrangement uses TRBV27 and TRBJ2-7; a possible D gene is TRBD2 (5 bases). The ends were cut back, 3 bases at V and 3 bases at J, with 9 bases in the middle. The length of the CDR3 is 13 residues. Per germline, CDR1 MNHEY and CDR2 SMNVEV (reference sequence). CDR3 DNA sequence: TGTGCCAGCAGTTTCGGGGTCGACTACGAGCAGTACTTC. The encoded protein is CASSFGVDYEQYF.

This clonotype came up a few times. The genes are TRBV6-1 and TRBJ1-5, with 7 bases aligning to TRBD1. Trimming took 6 bases from V and 4 from J; bases not matched to a gene: 9. The germline gives CDR1 MNHNS, CDR2 SASEGT. This CDR3 comprises 15 residues. The CDR3 bases are TGTGCCAGCAGCTTCAGGGGGGTGACGAATCAGCCCCAGCATTTT. Translation: CASSFRGVTNQPQHF.

This clonotype was observed a handful of times. This chain links TRBV5-1 with TRBJ2-7, with TRBD1 identical over 11 bases. Germline CDR1 SGHRS, CDR2 YFSETQ. Trimming took 5 bases from V and 0 from J; bases not matched to a gene: 10. This CDR3 contains 17 residues. CDR3 bases: TGCGCCAGCAGAGCCGGGACAGGGGGGGACAGCTCCTACGAGCAGTACTTC. This sequence encodes CASRAGTGGDSSYEQYF.

The table lists this clonotype with a few counts. The chain's CDR3 is CSASRQGGKETQYF. CDR3 in DNA: TGCAGTGCTAGTAGGCAGGGAGGGAAAGAGACCCAGTACTTC. The V and J genes are TRBV20-1 and TRBJ2-5, with 7 bases matching TRBD2. Germline trimming cut 3 bases from V and 3 bases from J; bases unmatched to any gene: 7. CDR1 is DFQATT and CDR2 is SNEGSKA in the germline V gene (reference sequence). The CDR3 has 14 amino acids.

V and J are TRBV30 and TRBJ2-3; unclear D gene. Deletions cut 0 bases from V and 2 bases from J, with 6 bases between. The CDR3 is 13 amino acids. Germline CDR1 GTSNPN, CDR2 SVGIG (reference sequence). CDR3 amino acids: CAWSVETTDTQYF. The CDR3 bases are TGTGCCTGGAGTGTAGAAACCACAGATACGCAGTATTTT.

The rearrangement uses TRBV28 and TRBJ2-1; 12 nucleotides agree with TRBD1. The CDR3 covers 15 residues. V dropped 6 bases and J dropped 8; count of bases not matched to a gene: 8. CDR1 and CDR2 (germline): MDHEN, SYDVKM. DNA for the CDR3: TGTGCCAGCAGACGACCGGGACAGGGGGCATATGAGCAGTTCTTC. Amino acids: CASRRPGQGAYEQFF.

This clonotype was seen a handful of times. The rearrangement uses TRBV12-3 or TRBV12-4 and TRBJ2-1, with 8 bases that match TRBD2. With 7 bases clipped from V and 5 bases from J, the junction kept 10 bases outside the gene matches. The CDR3 is 15 amino acids. CDR3 nucleotide sequence: TGTGCCAGCACCAAGACGGGGGGGCCCCACAATGAGCAGTTCTTC. Amino acid sequence: CASTKTGGPHNEQFF.

This clonotype was seen only a few times. The chain employs TRBV20-1 and TRBJ2-2; possibly TRBD2 for D (7 bases). Trimming left V 5 bases short and J 1 base short, with 14 bases between. The CDR3 length is 15 residues. CDR1 and CDR2 from the germline V gene are DFQATT and SNEGSKA (reference sequence). The CDR3 DNA sequence: TGCAGTGCTCAGAGGGGGGGGGAGAACACCGGGGAGCTGTTTTTT. The encoded protein is CSAQRGGENTGELFF.

The rearrangement links TRBV12-3 or TRBV12-4 to TRBJ1-2, with D possibly matching TRBD1 (6 bases). Trimming stripped 2 bases from V and 6 bases from J, with 22 bases between. This CDR3 has 17 residues. CDR3 DNA: TGTGCCAGCAGTTTAAGGCCCTCACAGGGCCCGAGGAATGGCTACACCTTC. It translates to CASSLRPSQGPRNGYTF.

This chain joins TRBV12-3 or TRBV12-4 and TRBJ2-2; 15 nucleotides align to TRBD2. The J segment lost 4 bases and the V segment lost 7 bases, leaving 7 bases of the junction unmatched. The CDR3 is 17 amino acids. DNA of the CDR3: TGTGCCAGCACCGGACTAGCGGGAGGGCGAATCACCGGGGAGCTGTTTTTT. Amino acid sequence: CASTGLAGGRITGELFF.

V gene TRBV11-2 combines with J gene TRBJ2-7; 14 positions match TRBD2. Germline trimming cut 3 bases from V and 4 bases from J; bases unmatched to any gene: 17. Germline V gene lookup returns CDR1 SGHAT and CDR2 FQNNGV. This CDR3 region has 20 residues. The CDR3 nucleotides read TGTGCCAGCAGCTTCCCACGACAGGAGACGACTAGCGGGAGGGTGTACGAGCAGTACTTC. It is translated as CASSFPRQETTSGRVYEQYF.

This clonotype was seen many times. The J gene is TRBJ2-2, the V gene TRBV5-1; 9 bases fit TRBD1. Germline trimming cut 4 bases from V and 6 bases from J; bases unmatched to any gene: 4. Germline V gene sequence: CDR1 SGHRS, CDR2 YFSETQ. This CDR3 has 14 amino acids. The DNA of the CDR3 is TGCGCCAGCAGCGGCGGGGACAGGGCCGGGGAGCTGTTTTTT. It codes for CASSGGDRAGELFF. Drawing the rest from reference TRBV5-1 and TRBJ2-2, the complete variable domain is KAGVTQTPRYLIKTRGQQVTLSCSPISGHRSVSWYQQTPGQGLQFLFEYFSETQRNKGNFPGRFSGRQFSNSRSEMNVSTLELGDSALYLCASSGGDRAGELFFGEGSRLTVL.

The V call is TRBV11-3, the J call TRBJ1-2, with D unclear. Deletions cut 3 bases from V and 2 bases from J, with 7 bases between. Germline-derived CDR1 and CDR2 are SGHNT and YENEEA. The CDR3 covers 13 residues. CDR3 loop: CASSFSTNYGYTF. The CDR3 nucleotides read TGTGCCAGCAGCTTCTCCACCAACTATGGCTACACCTTC.

This clonotype has a handful of counts. The chain employs TRBV4-1 and TRBJ2-2, with a weak D call TRBD2 (5 bases). Between the trimmed V and J ends, which lost 3 bases and 5 bases, there was a span of 13 bases. Germline V gene lookup returns CDR1 MGHRA and CDR2 YSYEKL. This CDR3 spans 15 amino acids. The CDR3 nucleotides read TGCGCCAGCAGCCATCCCGGACTCGGGACCGGGGAGCTGTTTTTT. Translating gives CASSHPGLGTGELFF.

A few counts support this clonotype. The chain links TRBV2 to TRBJ2-1, with TRBD1 matching 7 bases. The CDR3 extends over 14 amino acids. From germline, CDR1 is SNHLY and CDR2 FYNNEI. Germline trimming cut 8 bases from V and 6 bases from J; bases unmatched to any gene: 10. CDR3 nucleotide sequence: TGTGCCAGCCAGGGACAGCTTCCTAGCAATGAGCAGTTCTTC. Its translation is CASQGQLPSNEQFF.

CDR3 loop: CASSVDYVSYNEQFF. CDR3 coding DNA: TGTGCCAGCAGCGTAGACTATGTCTCCTACAATGAGCAGTTCTTC. The chain has TRBV9 and TRBJ2-1; D gene unclear. Germline CDR1 is SGDLS and CDR2 is YYNGEE. The CDR3 loop spans 15 amino acids. V lost 0 bases and J lost 0, with 7 bases in between.

V usage is TRBV20-1 and J usage is TRBJ2-3; the D call may be TRBD1 or TRBD2 (6 bases each). The germline V gene has CDR1 DFQATT and CDR2 SNEGSKA (reference sequence). CDR3 length: 14 residues. The CDR3 sequence is CTLSRGPSTDTQYF. CDR3 nucleotides: TGCACCTTGTCCCGGGGGCCGAGCACAGATACGCAGTATTTT.

A few counts support this clonotype. The rearrangement links TRBV7-2 to TRBJ1-4; a possible D gene is TRBD1 (5 bases). This CDR3 comprises 13 residues. The germline V gene encodes CDR1 SGHTA and CDR2 FQGNSA. The V end lost 4 bases, the J end lost 15 bases, and 18 bases lay between the germline ends. The CDR3 is CASSSSPETAMFF. CDR3 DNA: TGTGCCAGCAGCTCGAGCCCCGAGACAGCAATGTTTTTT.

The chain combines TRBV20-1 with TRBJ2-7; tentative D call: TRBD2 (5 bases). The ends were cut back, 4 bases at V and 7 bases at J, with 14 bases in the middle. The CDR3 is made up of 12 amino acids. Germline-derived CDR1 and CDR2 are DFQATT and SNEGSKA (reference sequence). CDR3 sequence: CSAIGLSGEQYF. The CDR3 bases are TGCAGTGCTATCGGACTCTCGGGAGAGCAGTACTTC.

The chain recombines TRBV9 with TRBJ2-7, with D possibly TRBD1 on 6 matching bases. V lost 4 bases and J 5 bases, leaving 19 bases between the germline ends. The CDR3 is 15 amino acids. Germline V lookup: CDR1 SGDLS, CDR2 YYNGEE. CDR3 sequence: CASSPGQFLPHEQYF. CDR3 DNA: TGTGCCAGCAGCCCCGGACAGTTCCTTCCGCACGAGCAGTACTTC.